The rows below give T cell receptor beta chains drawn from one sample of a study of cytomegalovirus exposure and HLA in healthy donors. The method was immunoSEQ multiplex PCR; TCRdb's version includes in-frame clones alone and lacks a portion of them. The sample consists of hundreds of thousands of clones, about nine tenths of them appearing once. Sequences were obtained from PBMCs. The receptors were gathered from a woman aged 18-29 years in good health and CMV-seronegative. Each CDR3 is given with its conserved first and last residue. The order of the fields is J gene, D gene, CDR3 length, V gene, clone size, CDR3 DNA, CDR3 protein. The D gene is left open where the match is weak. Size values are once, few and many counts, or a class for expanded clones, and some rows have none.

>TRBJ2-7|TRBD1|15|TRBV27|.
TGTGCCAGCAGTTGGGAGTCAGGGGGCCCCTACGAGCAGTACTTC
CASSWESGGPYEQYF
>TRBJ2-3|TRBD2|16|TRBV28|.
TGTGCCAGCAGTTTACCGGCGGGAGGGCGAACAGATACGCAGTATTTT
CASSLPAGGRTDTQYF
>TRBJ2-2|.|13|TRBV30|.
TGTGCCTGGAGCCCAGGGCCTACCGGGGAGCTGTTTTTT
CAWSPGPTGELFF
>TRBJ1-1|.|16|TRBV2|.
TGTGCCAGCAGGGCAAGGGGTACTAACCGGAACACTGAAGCTTTCTTT
CASRARGTNRNTEAFF
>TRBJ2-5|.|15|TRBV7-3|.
TGTGCCAGCAGCCTCCAAGCAGGCGGGAAGGAGACCCAGTACTTC
CASSLQAGGKETQYF
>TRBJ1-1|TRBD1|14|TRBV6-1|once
TGTGCCAGCAGCCGACAGGGGGAAGACACTGAAGCTTTCTTT
CASSRQGEDTEAFF
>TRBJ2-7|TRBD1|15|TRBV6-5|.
TGTGCCAGCAGGGGGACCGGGACAGGGCTCTACGAGCAGTACTTC
CASRGTGTGLYEQYF
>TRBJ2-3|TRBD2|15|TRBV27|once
TGTGCCAGCAACCTACTAGCGGGAGGGACAGATACGCAGTATTTT
CASNLLAGGTDTQYF
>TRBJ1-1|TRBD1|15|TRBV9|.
TGTGCCAGCAGCGTAGTTACAGGGGGACGTACTGAAGCTTTCTTT
CASSVVTGGRTEAFF
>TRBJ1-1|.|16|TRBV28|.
TGTGCCAGCAGTTCCCTGGGCCAGATTAAGCCCACTGAAGCTTTCTTT
CASSSLGQIKPTEAFF
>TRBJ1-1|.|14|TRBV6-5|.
TGTGCCAGCAGGCCCGGGACAAGGAACACTGAAGCTTTCTTT
CASRPGTRNTEAFF
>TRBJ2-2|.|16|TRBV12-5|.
TGTGCTAGTGGTTTGGTAGGGACACAAAACACCGGGGAGCTGTTTTTT
CASGLVGTQNTGELFF
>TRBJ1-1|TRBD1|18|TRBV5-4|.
TGTGCCAGCAGCACTTTCTCCGGGACAGGGATGGATGTGGCTGAAGCTTTCTTT
CASSTFSGTGMDVAEAFF
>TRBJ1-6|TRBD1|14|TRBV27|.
TGTGCCAGCAGTCATGGACAGGGCAGGTCACCCCTCCACTTT
CASSHGQGRSPLHF
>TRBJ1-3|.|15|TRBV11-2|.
TGTGCCAGCAGCTTAGGGGCCCAGGGTCTGGACACCATATATTTT
CASSLGAQGLDTIYF
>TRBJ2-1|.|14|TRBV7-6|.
TGTGCCAGCAGCCCGCAGGGGTCCTACAATGAGCAGTTCTTC
CASSPQGSYNEQFF